This entry concerns a single T cell receptor beta chain. Its antigen remains unidentified. The CDR3 has 13 amino acids. V was trimmed by 6 bases and J by 0 bases, leaving 6 bases between them. In germline, CDR1 is KGHSH, CDR2 LQKENI. With 60 Vbeta and 13 Jbeta primers, the PCR was carried out. Assay used: immunoSEQ multiplex PCR; TCRdb lists only in-frame clones, some missing. The sample contains under 200,000 clones, around 67% of which appear only once. These data come from a study of cytomegalovirus exposure and HLA in healthy donors. Study-level findings and limits: Analyses of presence/absence relied on an assumption of roughly uniform sequencing depth across donors.

The clonotype originates from a woman between 18 and 29 years old in good health and CMV-seropositive. The rearrangement links TRBV18 to TRBJ2-1; TRBD2 is a possible D gene (5 bases). The specimen sequenced was PBMCs. The CDR3 sequence is CASSRDSYNEQFF. The CDR3 bases are TGTGCCAGCTCCCGGGACTCCTACAATGAGCAGTTCTTC.